This TCR beta chain was found in a study of shared clonotypes between healthy human individuals. Only in-frame clones appear in the TCRdb table, and some are missing; sequencing was by immunoSEQ multiplex PCR. The sample lists 950,000 to 1,100,000 clones; about 75% were seen once. CDR1 MNHNS and CDR2 SASEGT come from the germline V gene. The CDR3 loop spans 18 amino acids. Germline trimming cut 4 bases from V and 6 bases from J; bases unmatched to any gene: 14. The TCR was taken from a man younger than 35 in good health. The chain recombines TRBV6-1 with TRBJ1-6; 8 bases are shared with TRBD1. Specimen: memory CD4+ T cells sorted from blood. Subset defined: CD45RA-negative fraction. CDR3 sequence: CASSGLPGGVLGNSPLHF. CDR3 in DNA: TGTGCCAGCAGTGGGCTGCCAGGGGGCGTCCTTGGTAATTCACCCCTCCACTTT.